The 3 T cell receptor beta chains in this list originate from one sample, sequenced in a study of regulatory T cells in long-lasting Graves disease. The time point: persistent/refractory GD, antithyroid drugs over 5 years with positive TRAb. TCR sequences were obtained from RNA taken from PBMCs. Construction of the TCR beta libraries employed iRepertoire HTBI primers in conjunction with Arm-PCR of CDR3 regions. TCRdb reprocessed the multiplex PCR reads with MiXCR, giving one entry per CDR3 protein. The sample consists of some 420,000 distinct CDR3 sequences, approximately 23% of them appearing once. Sequences were derived from peripheral blood mononuclear cells (PBMCs), sampled when the disease was refractory, from a patient treated with antithyroid drugs. The receptor set was obtained from a female donor with Graves disease.

There are many counts of this clonotype. The rearrangement joins TRBV27 to TRBJ2-5, with 7 bases aligning to TRBD2. Germline V gene sequence: CDR1 MNHEY, CDR2 SMNVEV (reference sequence). The CDR3 is 16 amino acids. With 3 bases clipped from V and 0 bases from J, the junction kept 7 bases outside the gene matches. In nucleotides, the CDR3 is TGTGCCAGCAGTTTGACTAGCCGCCTACACCAAGAGACCCAGTACTTC. This translates into CASSLTSRLHQETQYF.

This clonotype was counted ten times or more. V gene TRBV28 combines with J gene TRBJ1-5; D is ambiguous. Deletions cut 4 bases from V and 7 bases from J, with 11 bases between. The CDR3 contains 13 residues. Germline CDR1 reads MDHEN; CDR2 reads SYDVKM. CDR3 sequence (DNA): TGTGCCAGCAGTTCCCACCGCGGACAGCCCCAGCATTTT. It encodes CASSSHRGQPQHF.

At least ten counts were recorded for this clonotype. V usage is TRBV11-2 and J usage is TRBJ2-2; no definite D call. CDR3 length: 13 amino acids. The V gene lost 3 bases and the J gene lost 8 bases, with 10 bases spanning the gap. The germline V gene has CDR1 SGHAT and CDR2 FQNNGV. CDR3 in DNA: TGTGCCAGCAGCTTCGACCCTAGGGGGGAGCTGTTTTTT. This translates into CASSFDPRGELFF. Full variable domain (rest looked up from reference TRBV11-2 and TRBJ2-2): EAGVAQSPRYKIIEKRQSVAFWCNPISGHATLYWYQQILGQGPKLLIQFQNNGVVDDSQLPKDRFSAERLKGVDSTLKIQPAKLEDSAVYLCASSFDPRGELFFGEGSRLTVL.